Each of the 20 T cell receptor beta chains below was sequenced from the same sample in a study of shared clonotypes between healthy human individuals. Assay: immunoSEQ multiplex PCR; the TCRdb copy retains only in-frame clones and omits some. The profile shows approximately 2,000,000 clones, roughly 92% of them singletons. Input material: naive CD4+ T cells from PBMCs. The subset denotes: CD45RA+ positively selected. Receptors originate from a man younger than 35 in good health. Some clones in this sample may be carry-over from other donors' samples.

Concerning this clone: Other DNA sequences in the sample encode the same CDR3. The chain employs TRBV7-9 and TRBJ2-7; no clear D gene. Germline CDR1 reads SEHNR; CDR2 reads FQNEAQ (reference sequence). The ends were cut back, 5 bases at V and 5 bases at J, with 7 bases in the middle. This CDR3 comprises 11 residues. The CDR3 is CASSLTNEQYF. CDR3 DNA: TGTGCCAGCAGCCTGACAAACGAGCAGTACTTC.

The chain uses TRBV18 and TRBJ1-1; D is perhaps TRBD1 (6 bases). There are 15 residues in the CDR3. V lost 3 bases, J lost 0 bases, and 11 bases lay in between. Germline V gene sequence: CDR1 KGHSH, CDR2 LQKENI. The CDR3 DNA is TGTGCCAGCTCACCCGGGGACACAATGAACACTGAAGCTTTCTTT. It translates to CASSPGDTMNTEAFF.

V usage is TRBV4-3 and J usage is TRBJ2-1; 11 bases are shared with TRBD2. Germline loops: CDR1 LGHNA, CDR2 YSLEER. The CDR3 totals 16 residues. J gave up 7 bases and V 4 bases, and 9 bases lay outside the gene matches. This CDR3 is CASSRLGTSGRNEQFF. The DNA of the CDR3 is TGCGCCAGCAGCCGCCTCGGGACTAGCGGTAGGAATGAGCAGTTCTTC.

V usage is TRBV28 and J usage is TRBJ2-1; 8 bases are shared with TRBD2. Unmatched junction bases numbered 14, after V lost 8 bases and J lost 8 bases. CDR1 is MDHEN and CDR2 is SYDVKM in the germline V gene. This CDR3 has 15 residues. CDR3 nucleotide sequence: TGTGCCAGCCTTTCGGGAACTAGCGGTGTGCATGAGCAGTTCTTC. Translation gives CASLSGTSGVHEQFF. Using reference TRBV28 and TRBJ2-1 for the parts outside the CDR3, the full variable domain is DVKVTQSSRYLVKRTGEKVFLECVQDMDHENMFWYRQDPGLGLRLIYFSYDVKMKEKGDIPEGYSVSREKKERFSLILESASTNQTSMYLCASLSGTSGVHEQFFGPGTRLTVL.

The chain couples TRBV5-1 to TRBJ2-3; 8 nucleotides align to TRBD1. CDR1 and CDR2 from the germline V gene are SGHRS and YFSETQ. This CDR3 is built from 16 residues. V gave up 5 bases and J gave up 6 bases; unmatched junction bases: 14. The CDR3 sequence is CASSTTSGTGGDTQYF. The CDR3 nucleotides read TGCGCCAGCAGTACGACCTCCGGGACAGGCGGCGATACGCAGTATTTT.

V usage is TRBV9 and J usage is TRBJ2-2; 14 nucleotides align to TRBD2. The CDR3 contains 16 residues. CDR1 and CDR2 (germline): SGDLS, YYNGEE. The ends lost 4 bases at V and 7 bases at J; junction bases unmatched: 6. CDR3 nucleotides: TGTGCCAGCAGCTCTGGGACTAGCGGGAGTCACGGGGAGCTGTTTTTT. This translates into CASSSGTSGSHGELFF.

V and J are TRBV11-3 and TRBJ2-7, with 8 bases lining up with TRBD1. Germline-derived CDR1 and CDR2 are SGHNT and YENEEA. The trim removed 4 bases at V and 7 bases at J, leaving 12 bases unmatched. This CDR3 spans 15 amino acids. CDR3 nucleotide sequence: TGTGCCAGCAGCTCGACCGGACAGGGCTTGGGGGAGCAGTACTTC. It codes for CASSSTGQGLGEQYF.

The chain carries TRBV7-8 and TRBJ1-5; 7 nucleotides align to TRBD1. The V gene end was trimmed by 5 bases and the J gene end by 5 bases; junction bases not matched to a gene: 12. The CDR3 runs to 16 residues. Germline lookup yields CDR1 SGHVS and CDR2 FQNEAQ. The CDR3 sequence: CASSLMGRQGDQPQHF. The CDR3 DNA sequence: TGTGCCAGCAGCCTGATGGGTAGGCAGGGGGATCAGCCCCAGCATTTT.

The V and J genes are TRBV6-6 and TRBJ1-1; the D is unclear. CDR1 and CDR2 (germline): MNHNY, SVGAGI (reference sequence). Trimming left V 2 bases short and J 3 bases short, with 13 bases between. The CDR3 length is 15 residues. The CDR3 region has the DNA TGTGCCAGCAGTTACGGGCGGAGGCGGGACACTGAAGCTTTCTTT. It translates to CASSYGRRRDTEAFF.

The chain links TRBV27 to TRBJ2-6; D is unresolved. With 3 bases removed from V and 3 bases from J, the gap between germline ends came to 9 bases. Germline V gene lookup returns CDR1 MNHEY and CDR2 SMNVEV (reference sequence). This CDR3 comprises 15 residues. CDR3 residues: CASSFGSGGANVLTF. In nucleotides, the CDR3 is TGTGCCAGCAGTTTCGGGTCTGGTGGGGCCAACGTCCTGACTTTC. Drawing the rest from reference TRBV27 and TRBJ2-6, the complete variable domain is EAQVTQNPRYLITVTGKKLTVTCSQNMNHEYMSWYRQDPGLGLRQIYYSMNVEVTDKGDVPEGYKVSRKEKRNFPLILESPSPNQTSLYFCASSFGSGGANVLTFGAGSRLTVL.

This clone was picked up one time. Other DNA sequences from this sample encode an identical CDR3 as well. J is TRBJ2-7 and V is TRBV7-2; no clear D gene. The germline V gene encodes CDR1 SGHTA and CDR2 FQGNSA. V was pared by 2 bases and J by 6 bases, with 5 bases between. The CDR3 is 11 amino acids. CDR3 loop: CASSLTSEQYF. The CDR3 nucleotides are TGTGCCAGCAGCTTAACATCCGAGCAGTACTTC.

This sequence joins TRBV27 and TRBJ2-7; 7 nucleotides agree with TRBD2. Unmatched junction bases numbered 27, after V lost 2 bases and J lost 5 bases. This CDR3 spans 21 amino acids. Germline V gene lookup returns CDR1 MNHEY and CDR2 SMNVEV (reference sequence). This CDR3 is CASSLEARVSFLAGERNEQYF. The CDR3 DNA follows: TGTGCCAGCAGTTTAGAGGCGCGTGTATCCTTCTTAGCGGGTGAACGGAACGAGCAGTACTTC.

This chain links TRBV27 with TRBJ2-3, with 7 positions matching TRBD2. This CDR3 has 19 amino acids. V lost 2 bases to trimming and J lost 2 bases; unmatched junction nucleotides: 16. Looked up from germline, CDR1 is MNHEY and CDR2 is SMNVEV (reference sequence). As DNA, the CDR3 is TGTGCCAGCAGTTTAGATCCCCCTCGACTAGCACTTACCACAGATACGCAGTATTTT. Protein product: CASSLDPPRLALTTDTQYF.

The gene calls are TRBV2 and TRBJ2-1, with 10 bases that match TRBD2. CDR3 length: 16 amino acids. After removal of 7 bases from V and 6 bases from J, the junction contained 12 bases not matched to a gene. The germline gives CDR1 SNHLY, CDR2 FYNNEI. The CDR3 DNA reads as TGTGCCAGCAAATTGGGCCTAGCGGGAGCCCTCAATGAGCAGTTCTTC. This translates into CASKLGLAGALNEQFF.

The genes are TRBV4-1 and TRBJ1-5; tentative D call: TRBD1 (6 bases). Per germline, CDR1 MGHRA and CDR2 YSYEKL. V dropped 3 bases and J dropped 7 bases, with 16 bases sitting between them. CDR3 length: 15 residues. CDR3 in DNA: TGCGCCAGCAGCCACGTACAACAGGGTAACCAGCCCCAGCATTTT. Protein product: CASSHVQQGNQPQHF.

CDR3 residues: CSVGRPRETQYF. The CDR3 region has the DNA TGCAGCGTCGGACGGCCTAGGGAGACCCAGTACTTC. The chain has TRBV29-1 and TRBJ2-5; D not certain. The CDR3 is 12 amino acids. CDR1 and CDR2 from the germline V gene are SQVTM and ANQGSEA. With 6 bases removed from V and 5 bases from J, the gap between germline ends came to 13 bases.

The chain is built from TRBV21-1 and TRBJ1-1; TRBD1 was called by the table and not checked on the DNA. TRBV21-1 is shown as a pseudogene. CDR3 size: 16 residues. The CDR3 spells CASSKGQPLRNTEAFF. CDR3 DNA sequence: TGTGCCAGCAGCAAAGGACAGCCGTTACGGAACACTGAAGCTTTCTTT.

The CDR3, as DNA: TGTGCCAGCAAGCGGACAGCCGATAGCAATCAGCCCCAGCATTTT. Its translation is CASKRTADSNQPQHF. This rearrangement joins TRBV6-6 to TRBJ1-5; D might be TRBD1 (6 bases). Trimming took off 7 bases at V and 0 bases at J, with 13 bases between the two ends. Germline values: CDR1 MNHNY, CDR2 SVGAGI (reference sequence). The CDR3 runs 15 residues.

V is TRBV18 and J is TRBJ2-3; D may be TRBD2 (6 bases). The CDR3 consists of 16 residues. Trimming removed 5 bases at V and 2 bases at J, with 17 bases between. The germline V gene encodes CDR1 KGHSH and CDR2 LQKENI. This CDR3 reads CASSTKLADPTDTQYF. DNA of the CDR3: TGTGCCAGCTCAACCAAATTAGCGGACCCCACAGATACGCAGTATTTT.

The CDR3 sequence is CASSLSREANEQFF. The CDR3, as DNA: TGTGCCAGCAGCTTAAGCAGGGAGGCCAATGAGCAGTTCTTC. The gene calls are TRBV7-3 and TRBJ2-1; TRBD2 might be the D (6 bases). V was trimmed by 1 base and J by 6 bases, leaving 10 bases between them. There are 14 residues in the CDR3. Germline V CDR1 and CDR2: SGHTA, FQGTGA.